This record covers a single TCR beta chain. The CDR3 is made up of 16 amino acids. From germline, CDR1 is SGHRS and CDR2 YFSETQ. V shed 4 bases and J 6 bases; nucleotides not matched to a gene: 6. PCR employed 60 Vbeta and 13 Jbeta primers. Clones were sequenced by immunoSEQ multiplex PCR, and TCRdb holds only the in-frame ones, with some missing. The sample lists some 100,000 clones, over 60% occurring once. This specimen comes from a study of cytomegalovirus exposure and HLA in healthy donors. This sequence originates from a female donor in good health and CMV-seropositive. The J gene is TRBJ2-3, the V gene TRBV5-1; 15 nucleotides align to TRBD2. Material: PBMCs. CDR3: CASSAVGTSGGDTQYF. CDR3 nucleotides: TGCGCCAGCAGCGCAGTTGGGACTAGCGGGGGGGATACGCAGTATTTT.